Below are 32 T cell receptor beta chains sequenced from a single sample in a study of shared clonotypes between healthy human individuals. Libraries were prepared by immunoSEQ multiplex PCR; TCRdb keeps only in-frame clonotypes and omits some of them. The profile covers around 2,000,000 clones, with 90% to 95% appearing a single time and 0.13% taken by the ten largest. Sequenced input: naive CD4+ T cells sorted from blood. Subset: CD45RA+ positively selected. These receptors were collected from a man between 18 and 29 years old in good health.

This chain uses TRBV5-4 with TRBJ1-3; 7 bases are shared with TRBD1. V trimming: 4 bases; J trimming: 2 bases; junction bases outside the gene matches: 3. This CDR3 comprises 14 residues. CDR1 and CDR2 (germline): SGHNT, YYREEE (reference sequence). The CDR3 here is CASSPQGAGNTIYF. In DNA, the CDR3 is TGTGCCAGCAGCCCCCAGGGGGCTGGAAACACCATATATTTT. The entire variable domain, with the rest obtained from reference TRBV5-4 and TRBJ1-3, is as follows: ETGVTQSPTHLIKTRGQQVTLRCSSQSGHNTVSWYQQALGQGPQFIFQYYREEENGRGNFPPRFSGLQFPNYSSELNVNALELDDSALYLCASSPQGAGNTIYFGEGSWLTVV.

The CDR3 bases are TGTGCCAGCAGCTTAGGGATTCAAACGGCTAATGAAAAACTGTTTTTT. Protein product: CASSLGIQTANEKLFF. The chain employs TRBV7-9 and TRBJ1-4; D gene uncertain. V was shortened by 1 base and J by 3 bases, with 12 bases between the two germline ends. The V gene's germline CDR1 is SEHNR and CDR2 FQNEAQ (reference sequence). CDR3 length equals 16 residues.

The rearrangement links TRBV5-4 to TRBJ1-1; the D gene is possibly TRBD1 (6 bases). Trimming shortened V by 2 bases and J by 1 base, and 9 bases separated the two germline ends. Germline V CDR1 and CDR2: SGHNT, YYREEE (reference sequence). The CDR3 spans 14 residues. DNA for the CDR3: TGTGCCAGCAGCTTCCAGGGGAGGAACACTGAAGCTTTCTTT. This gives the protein CASSFQGRNTEAFF.

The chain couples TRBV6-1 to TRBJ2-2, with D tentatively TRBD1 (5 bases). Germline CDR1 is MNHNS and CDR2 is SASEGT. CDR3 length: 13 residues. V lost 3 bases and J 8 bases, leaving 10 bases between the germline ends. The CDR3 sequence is CASSEGPRGELFF. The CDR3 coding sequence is TGTGCCAGCAGTGAGGGGCCAAGAGGGGAGCTGTTTTTT.

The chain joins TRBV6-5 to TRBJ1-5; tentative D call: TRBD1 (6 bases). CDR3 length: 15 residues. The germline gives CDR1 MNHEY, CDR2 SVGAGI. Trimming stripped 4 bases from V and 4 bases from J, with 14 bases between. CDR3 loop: CASSSGRGGNQPQHF. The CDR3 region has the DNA TGTGCCAGCAGTTCAGGGAGGGGGGGGAATCAGCCCCAGCATTTT.

Here the CDR3 DNA reads TGTGCCAGCAGCCCCGGGACGCAGGTCAGGGCTGAAGCTTTCTTT. It encodes CASSPGTQVRAEAFF. The rearrangement uses TRBV7-9 and TRBJ1-1; a weak D match, TRBD1 (5 bases). V dropped 5 bases and J dropped 6 bases, with 19 bases sitting between them. In germline, CDR1 is SEHNR, CDR2 FQNEAQ (reference sequence). This CDR3 comprises 15 residues.

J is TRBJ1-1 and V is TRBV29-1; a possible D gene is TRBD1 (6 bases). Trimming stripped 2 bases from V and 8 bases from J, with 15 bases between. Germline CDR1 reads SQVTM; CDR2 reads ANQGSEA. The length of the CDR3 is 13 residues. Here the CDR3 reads CSVERRQEVEAFF. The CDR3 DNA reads TGCAGCGTTGAAAGGAGACAGGAGGTAGAAGCTTTCTTT.

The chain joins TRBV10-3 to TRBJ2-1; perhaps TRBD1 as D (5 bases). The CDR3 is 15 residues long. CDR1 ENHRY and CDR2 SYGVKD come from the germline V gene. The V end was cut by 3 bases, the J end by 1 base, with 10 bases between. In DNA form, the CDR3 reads TGTGCCATCAGTGAAGGGGTTGGGTCCTACAATGAGCAGTTCTTC. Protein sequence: CAISEGVGSYNEQFF.

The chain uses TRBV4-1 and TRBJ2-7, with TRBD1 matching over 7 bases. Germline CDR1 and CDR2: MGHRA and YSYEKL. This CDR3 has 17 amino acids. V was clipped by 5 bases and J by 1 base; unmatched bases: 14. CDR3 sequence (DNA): TGCGCCAGCAGCGGTCCAATAGGTACGACAGGGTCCTACGAGCAGTACTTC. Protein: CASSGPIGTTGSYEQYF.

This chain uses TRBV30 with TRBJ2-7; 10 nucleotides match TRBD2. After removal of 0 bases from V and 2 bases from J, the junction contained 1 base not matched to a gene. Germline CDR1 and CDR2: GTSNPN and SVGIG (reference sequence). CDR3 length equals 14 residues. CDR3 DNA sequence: TGTGCCTGGAGTGTAACTAGCGGGACCTACGAGCAGTACTTC. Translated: CAWSVTSGTYEQYF.

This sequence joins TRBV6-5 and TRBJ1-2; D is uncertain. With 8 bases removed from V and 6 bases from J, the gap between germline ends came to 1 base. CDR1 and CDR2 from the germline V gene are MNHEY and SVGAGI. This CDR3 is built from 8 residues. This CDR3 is CASDGYTF. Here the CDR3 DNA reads TGTGCCAGCGATGGCTACACCTTC.

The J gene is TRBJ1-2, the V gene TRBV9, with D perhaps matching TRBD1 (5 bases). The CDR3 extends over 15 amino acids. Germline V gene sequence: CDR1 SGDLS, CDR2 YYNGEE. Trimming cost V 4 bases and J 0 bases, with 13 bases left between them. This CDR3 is CASSPEGRANYGYTF. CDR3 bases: TGTGCCAGCAGCCCTGAGGGGCGAGCTAACTATGGCTACACCTTC.

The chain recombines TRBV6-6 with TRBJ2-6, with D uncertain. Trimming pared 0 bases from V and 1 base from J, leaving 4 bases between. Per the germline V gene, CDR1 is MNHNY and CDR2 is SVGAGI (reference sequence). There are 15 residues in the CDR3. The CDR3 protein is CASSYSKSGANVLTF. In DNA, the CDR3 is TGTGCCAGCAGTTACTCGAAATCTGGGGCCAACGTCCTGACTTTC.

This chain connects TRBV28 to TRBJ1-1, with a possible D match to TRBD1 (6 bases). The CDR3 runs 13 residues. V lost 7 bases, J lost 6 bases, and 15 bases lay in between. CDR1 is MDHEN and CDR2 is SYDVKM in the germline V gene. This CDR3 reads CASTTGFAAEAFF. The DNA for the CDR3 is TGTGCCAGCACCACAGGGTTCGCGGCTGAAGCTTTCTTT. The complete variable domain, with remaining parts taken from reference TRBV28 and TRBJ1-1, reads DVKVTQSSRYLVKRTGEKVFLECVQDMDHENMFWYRQDPGLGLRLIYFSYDVKMKEKGDIPEGYSVSREKKERFSLILESASTNQTSMYLCASTTGFAAEAFFGQGTRLTVV.

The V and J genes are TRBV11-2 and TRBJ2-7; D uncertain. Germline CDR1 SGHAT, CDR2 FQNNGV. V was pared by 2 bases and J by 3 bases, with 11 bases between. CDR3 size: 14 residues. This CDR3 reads CASSLIPGVYEQYF. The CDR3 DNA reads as TGTGCCAGCAGCTTAATTCCTGGTGTCTACGAGCAGTACTTC.

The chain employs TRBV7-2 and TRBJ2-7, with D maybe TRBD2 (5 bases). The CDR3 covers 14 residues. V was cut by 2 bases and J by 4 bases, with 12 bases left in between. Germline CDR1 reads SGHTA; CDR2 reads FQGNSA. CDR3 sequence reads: CASSLPSTVYEQYF. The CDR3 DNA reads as TGTGCCAGCAGCTTACCTAGCACCGTGTACGAGCAGTACTTC.

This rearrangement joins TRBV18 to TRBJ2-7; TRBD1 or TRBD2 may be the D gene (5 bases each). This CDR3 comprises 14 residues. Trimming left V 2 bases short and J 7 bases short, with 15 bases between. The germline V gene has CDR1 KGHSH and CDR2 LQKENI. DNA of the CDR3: TGTGCCAGCTCACCAGGGACCCCGTCGGAGGAGCAGTACTTC. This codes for CASSPGTPSEEQYF.

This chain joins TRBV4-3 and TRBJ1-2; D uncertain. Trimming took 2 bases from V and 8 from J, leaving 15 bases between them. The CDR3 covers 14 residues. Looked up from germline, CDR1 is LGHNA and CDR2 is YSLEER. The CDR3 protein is CASSQLRVQEGYTF. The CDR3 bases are TGCGCCAGCAGCCAACTGAGGGTCCAGGAGGGCTACACCTTC.

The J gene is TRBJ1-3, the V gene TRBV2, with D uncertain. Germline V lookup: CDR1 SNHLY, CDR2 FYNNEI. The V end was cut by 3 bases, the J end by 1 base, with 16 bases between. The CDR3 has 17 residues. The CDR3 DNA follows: TGTGCCAGCAGTGACTCGGGCAGTTATTTTTCTGGAAACACCATATATTTT. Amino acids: CASSDSGSYFSGNTIYF.

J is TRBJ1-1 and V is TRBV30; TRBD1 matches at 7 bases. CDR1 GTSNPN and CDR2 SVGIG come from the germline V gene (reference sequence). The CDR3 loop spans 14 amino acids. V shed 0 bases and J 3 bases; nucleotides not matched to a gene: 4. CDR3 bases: TGTGCCTGGAGTGTACGAGGGGGCTACACTGAAGCTTTCTTT. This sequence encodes CAWSVRGGYTEAFF.

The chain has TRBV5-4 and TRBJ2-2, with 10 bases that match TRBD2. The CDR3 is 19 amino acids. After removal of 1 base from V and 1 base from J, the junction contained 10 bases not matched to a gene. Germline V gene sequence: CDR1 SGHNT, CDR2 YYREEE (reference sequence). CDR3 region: CASSLFPLAGAQNTGELFF. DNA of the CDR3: TGTGCCAGCAGCTTGTTTCCCCTAGCGGGAGCCCAGAACACCGGGGAGCTGTTTTTT.

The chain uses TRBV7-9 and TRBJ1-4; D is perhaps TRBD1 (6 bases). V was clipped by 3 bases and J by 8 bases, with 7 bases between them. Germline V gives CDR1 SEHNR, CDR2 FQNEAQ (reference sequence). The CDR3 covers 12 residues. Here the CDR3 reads CASSFQGEKLFF. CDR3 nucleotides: TGTGCCAGCAGCTTCCAGGGGGAAAAACTGTTTTTT.

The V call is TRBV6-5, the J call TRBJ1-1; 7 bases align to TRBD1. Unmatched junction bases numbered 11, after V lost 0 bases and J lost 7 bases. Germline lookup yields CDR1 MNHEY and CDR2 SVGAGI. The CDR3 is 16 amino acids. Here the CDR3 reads CASSYSTVSGGNEAFF. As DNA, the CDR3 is TGTGCCAGCAGTTACTCGACGGTCTCAGGGGGTAATGAAGCTTTCTTT.

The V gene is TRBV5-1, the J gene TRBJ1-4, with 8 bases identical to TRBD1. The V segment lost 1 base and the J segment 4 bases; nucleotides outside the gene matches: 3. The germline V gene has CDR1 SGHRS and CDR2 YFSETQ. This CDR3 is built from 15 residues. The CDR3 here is CASSLLTGVNEKLFF. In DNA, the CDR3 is TGCGCCAGCAGCTTGTTGACAGGGGTTAATGAAAAACTGTTTTTT.

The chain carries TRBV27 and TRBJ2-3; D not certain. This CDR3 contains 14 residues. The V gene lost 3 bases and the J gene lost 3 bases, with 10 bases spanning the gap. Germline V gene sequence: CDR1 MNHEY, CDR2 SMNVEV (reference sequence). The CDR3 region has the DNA TGTGCCAGCAGTTTGGCAGGTTCGACAGATACGCAGTATTTT. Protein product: CASSLAGSTDTQYF.

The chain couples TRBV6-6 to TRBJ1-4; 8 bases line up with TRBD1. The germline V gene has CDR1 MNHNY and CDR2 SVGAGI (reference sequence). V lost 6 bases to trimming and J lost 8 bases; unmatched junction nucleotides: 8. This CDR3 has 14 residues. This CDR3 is CASRTTGAAEKLFF. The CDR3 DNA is TGTGCCAGCAGAACGACAGGGGCGGCCGAAAAACTGTTTTTT.

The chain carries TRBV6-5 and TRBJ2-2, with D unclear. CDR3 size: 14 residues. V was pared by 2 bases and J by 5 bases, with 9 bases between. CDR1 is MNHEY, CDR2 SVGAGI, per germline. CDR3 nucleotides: TGTGCCAGCAGTTACGGCAGTGTAACCGGGGAGCTGTTTTTT. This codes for CASSYGSVTGELFF.

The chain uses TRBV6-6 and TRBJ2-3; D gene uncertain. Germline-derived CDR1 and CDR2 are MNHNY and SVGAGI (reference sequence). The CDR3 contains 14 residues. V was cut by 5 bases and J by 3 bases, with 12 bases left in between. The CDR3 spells CASSRPALTDTQYF. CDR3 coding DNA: TGTGCCAGCAGTCGACCCGCTCTAACAGATACGCAGTATTTT.

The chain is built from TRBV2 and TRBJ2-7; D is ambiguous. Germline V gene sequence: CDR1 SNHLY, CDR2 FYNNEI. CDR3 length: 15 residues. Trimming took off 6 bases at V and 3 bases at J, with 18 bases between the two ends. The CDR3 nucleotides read TGTGCCAGCAGCTTCGGCGGCCAGTTGATCTACGAGCAGTACTTC. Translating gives CASSFGGQLIYEQYF.

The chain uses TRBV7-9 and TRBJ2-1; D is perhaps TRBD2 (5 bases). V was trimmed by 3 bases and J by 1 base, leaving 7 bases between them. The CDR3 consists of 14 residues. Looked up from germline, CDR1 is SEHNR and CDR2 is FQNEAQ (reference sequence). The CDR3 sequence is CASSFSGSYNEQFF. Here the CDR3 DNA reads TGTGCCAGCAGCTTCTCGGGATCCTACAATGAGCAGTTCTTC.

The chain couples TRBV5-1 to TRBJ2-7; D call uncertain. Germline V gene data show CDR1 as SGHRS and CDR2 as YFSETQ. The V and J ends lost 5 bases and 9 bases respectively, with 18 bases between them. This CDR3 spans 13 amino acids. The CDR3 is CASSHGNGPLQYF. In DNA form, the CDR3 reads TGCGCCAGCAGTCATGGGAATGGGCCCTTGCAGTACTTC.

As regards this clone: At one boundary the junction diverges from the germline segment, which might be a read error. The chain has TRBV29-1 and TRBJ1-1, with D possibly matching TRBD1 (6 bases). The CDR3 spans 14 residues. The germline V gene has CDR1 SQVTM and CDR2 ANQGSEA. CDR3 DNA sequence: TGCAGCGTTGCTTCCGGGGGCTGGAACGCTGAAGCTTTCTTT. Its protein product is CSVASGGWNAEAFF.